This section outlines one TCR beta chain sequence together with its context. The second PCR ran roughly 7 to 12 cycles with a sample-barcoded 5' primer and J-beta primers. The study obtained at least 3 million CDR3-containing paired-end reads from every sample. TCRdb ran MiXCR on the 5' RACE reads and lists one entry per CDR3 protein. This sample yields 1.8 million or so distinct CDR3 sequences, of which roughly two fifths are seen a single time; under 25% belongs to the top ten. These data are taken from a study of blood T cells in healthy people across ages. Those donating, healthy Caucasian individuals from Russia, were aged about 6 to 100. The origin of this receptor is a human donor in good health. Sequencing was carried out using blood.

The CDR3 nucleotides are TGCAGTGCTGGGACTAGCGGTACCTACGAGCAGTACTTC. It translates to CSAGTSGTYEQYF. The chain carries TRBV20-1 and TRBJ2-7, with 11 nucleotides matching TRBD2. The CDR3 covers 13 residues. Looked up from germline, CDR1 is DFQATT and CDR2 is SNEGSKA (reference sequence). Trimming removed 5 bases from V and 2 bases from J; junction bases left unmatched: 2.